The rows below give T cell receptor beta chains drawn from one sample of a study of cytomegalovirus exposure and HLA in healthy donors. Libraries were prepared by immunoSEQ multiplex PCR; TCRdb keeps only in-frame clonotypes and omits some of them. With some 70,000 clones in the sample, the ten largest clones hold 6.5% to 9.5%. The sequenced sample consisted of PBMCs. The receptor source for this set is a female donor in good health and CMV-seropositive. The CDR3 runs from the conserved cysteine through the conserved F or W. Each record gives: J gene, V gene, D gene, CDR3 DNA, CDR3 protein. The D gene is left open where the match is weak.

j_call: TRBJ1-5; v_call: TRBV19; d_call: TRBD1; cdr3_nt: TGTGCCAGTAGTACAACAGGGGCAAATCAGCCCCAGCATTTT; cdr3_aa: CASSTTGANQPQHF
j_call: TRBJ2-2; v_call: TRBV30; d_call: TRBD1; cdr3_nt: TGTGCCTGGACAGGGGGCGCGAACACCGGGGAGCTGTTTTTT; cdr3_aa: CAWTGGANTGELFF
j_call: TRBJ2-1; v_call: TRBV2; d_call: TRBD2; cdr3_nt: TGTGCCAGCAGTGAACAGGTAGCGGGCAACAATGAGCAGTTCTTC; cdr3_aa: CASSEQVAGNNEQFF
j_call: TRBJ2-5; v_call: TRBV7-2; d_call: -; cdr3_nt: TGTGCCAGCAGCTTAGTCACAGGGTTGGAGACCCAGTACTTC; cdr3_aa: CASSLVTGLETQYF
j_call: TRBJ1-2; v_call: TRBV6-5; d_call: TRBD1; cdr3_nt: TGTGCCAGCAGAATCCAGACAGGGGGCGGCTACACCTTC; cdr3_aa: CASRIQTGGGYTF
j_call: TRBJ1-6; v_call: TRBV15; d_call: -; cdr3_nt: TGTGCCACCAGCAGAGATCTACGGTCAAGCTCCTATAATTCACCCCTCCACTTT; cdr3_aa: CATSRDLRSSSYNSPLHF
j_call: TRBJ2-6; v_call: TRBV9; d_call: -; cdr3_nt: TGTGCCAGCAGCGTAGTCCTCTCTGGGGCCAACGTCCTGACTTTC; cdr3_aa: CASSVVLSGANVLTF
j_call: TRBJ2-7; v_call: TRBV7-9; d_call: -; cdr3_nt: TGTGCCAGCAGCTTAGCGGGCGGGTCCTACGAGCAGTACTTC; cdr3_aa: CASSLAGGSYEQYF
j_call: TRBJ2-3; v_call: TRBV4-1; d_call: TRBD1; cdr3_nt: TGCGCCAGCAGCCTAATGGACAGGGGATCAGATACGCAGTATTTT; cdr3_aa: CASSLMDRGSDTQYF
j_call: TRBJ1-4; v_call: TRBV30; d_call: TRBD1; cdr3_nt: TGTGCCTGGAGTGGACAGGGAGTGGTGTGGGGTGAAAAACTGTTTTTT; cdr3_aa: CAWSGQGVVWGEKLFF
j_call: TRBJ2-5; v_call: TRBV4-3; d_call: TRBD2; cdr3_nt: TGCGCCAGCAGCCCAGGCACTAGCGGGCCGTCGGGGACCCAGTACTTC; cdr3_aa: CASSPGTSGPSGTQYF
j_call: TRBJ2-2; v_call: TRBV4-3; d_call: -; cdr3_nt: TGCGCCAGCAGCCAAGCCGGAGTATCCGGGGAGCTGTTTTTT; cdr3_aa: CASSQAGVSGELFF
j_call: TRBJ2-3; v_call: TRBV5-4; d_call: TRBD2; cdr3_nt: TGTGCCAGCAGTTCTAGCGGGAGCTCTACTAGCACAGATACGCAGTATTTT; cdr3_aa: CASSSSGSSTSTDTQYF
j_call: TRBJ2-5; v_call: TRBV29-1; d_call: -; cdr3_nt: TGCAGCGGGGCCGGAGGGGAGACCCAGTACTTC; cdr3_aa: CSGAGGETQYF
j_call: TRBJ2-3; v_call: TRBV9; d_call: TRBD1; cdr3_nt: TGTGCCAGCAGCACGACAGGGGGAAGGGATACGCAGTATTTT; cdr3_aa: CASSTTGGRDTQYF
j_call: TRBJ1-1; v_call: TRBV4-3; d_call: -; cdr3_nt: TGCGCCAGCAGCCAAGATCACATGATGAACACTGAAGCTTTCTTT; cdr3_aa: CASSQDHMMNTEAFF
j_call: TRBJ1-1; v_call: TRBV18; d_call: -; cdr3_nt: TGTGCCAGCTCGCCTCCTGGACCGGGATTTGAAGCTTTCTTT; cdr3_aa: CASSPPGPGFEAFF
j_call: TRBJ2-1; v_call: TRBV18; d_call: TRBD2; cdr3_nt: TGTGCCAGCTCCCAGAGACTAGCGGGAAGGTTGAACAATGAGCAGTTCTTC; cdr3_aa: CASSQRLAGRLNNEQFF
j_call: TRBJ1-3; v_call: TRBV7-2; d_call: TRBD1; cdr3_nt: TGTGCCAGCAGCTTAAGGCCAGGGGGAGGAAACACCATATATTTT; cdr3_aa: CASSLRPGGGNTIYF
j_call: TRBJ2-3; v_call: TRBV19; d_call: -; cdr3_nt: TGTGCCAGTACCCCAGGAGGGGCGGCAGATACGCAGTATTTT; cdr3_aa: CASTPGGAADTQYF
j_call: TRBJ1-1; v_call: TRBV11-3; d_call: -; cdr3_nt: TGTGCCAGCAGCAAACAGGGCAGCACTGAAGCTTTCTTT; cdr3_aa: CASSKQGSTEAFF
j_call: TRBJ2-5; v_call: TRBV28; d_call: TRBD2; cdr3_nt: TGTGCCAGCAGTCCGGGACTAGCGGGAAGGACCCAGTACTTC; cdr3_aa: CASSPGLAGRTQYF
j_call: TRBJ1-6; v_call: TRBV28; d_call: -; cdr3_nt: TGTGCCAGCAGTTTGGGACATTTGGGTTCACCCCTCCACTTT; cdr3_aa: CASSLGHLGSPLHF
j_call: TRBJ1-4; v_call: TRBV12-5; d_call: TRBD1; cdr3_nt: TGTGCTAGTGGTTTCTCCGCCCGGACAGGGGATAATGAAAAACTGTTTTTT; cdr3_aa: CASGFSARTGDNEKLFF
j_call: TRBJ2-7; v_call: TRBV29-1; d_call: -; cdr3_nt: TGCAGCGTTCGACAGGGCACTAGCGGACACTACGAGCAGTACTTC; cdr3_aa: CSVRQGTSGHYEQYF
j_call: TRBJ1-4; v_call: TRBV10-3; d_call: -; cdr3_nt: TGTGCCATCAGTGAATCAGGGTCATTAGGTGAAAAACTGTTTTTT; cdr3_aa: CAISESGSLGEKLFF
j_call: TRBJ2-2; v_call: TRBV7-3; d_call: TRBD2; cdr3_nt: TGTGCCAGCAGCTTATCCCCGGGAGGGAACTCCGGGGAGCTGTTTTTT; cdr3_aa: CASSLSPGGNSGELFF
j_call: TRBJ2-1; v_call: TRBV6-5; d_call: TRBD1; cdr3_nt: TGTGCCAGCAGTGGGGGACAGGGGCACAATGAGCAGTTCTTC; cdr3_aa: CASSGGQGHNEQFF
j_call: TRBJ2-1; v_call: TRBV29-1; d_call: -; cdr3_nt: TGCAGCGTTGAAGTCCTGAGGGCGCAGGGGTGGTCCTACAATGAGCAGTTCTTC; cdr3_aa: CSVEVLRAQGWSYNEQFF
j_call: TRBJ2-4; v_call: TRBV4-1; d_call: TRBD2; cdr3_nt: TGCGCCAGCAGCCAAGATGAGCGGGAGCGTAACATTCAGTACTTC; cdr3_aa: CASSQDERERNIQYF
j_call: TRBJ2-1; v_call: TRBV29-1; d_call: TRBD2; cdr3_nt: TGCAGCGTGGGGGGACTAGCGGGGGGGAACAATGAGCAGTTCTTC; cdr3_aa: CSVGGLAGGNNEQFF
j_call: TRBJ2-7; v_call: TRBV19; d_call: TRBD2; cdr3_nt: TGTGCCAGTAGTGATGCTCTAGCGGGAAAAGACGAGCAGTACTTC; cdr3_aa: CASSDALAGKDEQYF
j_call: TRBJ1-5; v_call: TRBV27; d_call: -; cdr3_nt: TGTGCCAGCAGTCTTAAGGGGTCTGTGGGAAGGGATCGTACACAGCCCCAGCATTTT; cdr3_aa: CASSLKGSVGRDRTQPQHF
j_call: TRBJ1-2; v_call: TRBV30; d_call: -; cdr3_nt: TGTGCCTGGAGTGTAAGGGGGATCGGCTACACCTTC; cdr3_aa: CAWSVRGIGYTF
j_call: TRBJ2-1; v_call: TRBV18; d_call: -; cdr3_nt: TGTGCCAGCTCACCACCGGGGGGACAGATCTACAATGAGCAGTTCTTC; cdr3_aa: CASSPPGGQIYNEQFF
j_call: TRBJ2-1; v_call: TRBV5-1; d_call: TRBD2; cdr3_nt: TGCGCCAGCAGCCCAACGGGACTAGCGGGAGTGGCCTACAATGAGCAGTTCTTC; cdr3_aa: CASSPTGLAGVAYNEQFF
j_call: TRBJ2-5; v_call: TRBV5-1; d_call: TRBD2; cdr3_nt: TGCGCCAGCAGCCCCGGACTAGCGGGGGGGGTGCGAGAGACCCAGTACTTC; cdr3_aa: CASSPGLAGGVRETQYF
j_call: TRBJ2-2; v_call: TRBV5-7; d_call: TRBD2; cdr3_nt: TGTGCCAGCAGCTTGGGTTTAGCGGGGAGATGGAACACCGGGGAGCTGTTTTTT; cdr3_aa: CASSLGLAGRWNTGELFF
j_call: TRBJ2-2; v_call: TRBV5-1; d_call: TRBD2; cdr3_nt: TGCGCCAGCAGCTCGCCGGGACTAGCGGGTAACACCGGGGAGCTGTTTTTT; cdr3_aa: CASSSPGLAGNTGELFF
j_call: TRBJ2-7; v_call: TRBV18; d_call: -; cdr3_nt: TGTGCCAGCTCACCAAGGAGGGGCTACGAGCAGTACTTC; cdr3_aa: CASSPRRGYEQYF
j_call: TRBJ2-7; v_call: TRBV30; d_call: -; cdr3_nt: TGTGCCTGGAGTGTAATCCGGCAGGCGGGACGCGACGAGCAGTACTTC; cdr3_aa: CAWSVIRQAGRDEQYF
j_call: TRBJ2-7; v_call: TRBV7-2; d_call: TRBD1; cdr3_nt: TGTGCCAGCGGCGCCGGGACAGGTGAAAGCTACGAGCAGTACTTC; cdr3_aa: CASGAGTGESYEQYF
j_call: TRBJ2-2; v_call: TRBV5-1; d_call: TRBD2; cdr3_nt: TGCGCCAGCGGACGACTAGCGGAGCCGAACACCGGGGAGCTGTTTTTT; cdr3_aa: CASGRLAEPNTGELFF
j_call: TRBJ2-1; v_call: TRBV11-2; d_call: -; cdr3_nt: TGTGCCAGCAGCGGAAGGGGGTTCTCCTACAATGAGCAGTTCTTC; cdr3_aa: CASSGRGFSYNEQFF
j_call: TRBJ1-5; v_call: TRBV19; d_call: TRBD1; cdr3_nt: TGTGCCAGTAGTATAGAAGGGGGCGTCGGTAGCAATCAGCCCCAGCATTTT; cdr3_aa: CASSIEGGVGSNQPQHF